Described below is a single T cell receptor beta chain sequence and its context. Its antigen is currently unknown. Clones were read by immunoSEQ multiplex PCR, and TCRdb kept only the in-frame ones, dropping some. The sample lists around 50,000 clones, roughly 80% seen once, with about 1.9% in the top ten. These data come from a study of lymphopenia after photon versus proton radiotherapy. Study results and caveats: Better survival with proton therapy was suggested as possible, not demonstrated. Post-nadir diversity loss with photons came from oligoclonal expansion, particularly CD8+ Temra cells. Larger post-nadir TCR diversity loss correlated inversely with survival in deceased patients. Under photons, naive T cells and diversity fell while effector/memory populations rose.

This CDR3 comprises 16 residues. V was pared by 4 bases and J by 7 bases, with 12 bases of the junction left unmatched. Looked up from germline, CDR1 is SGHDT and CDR2 is YYEEEE. This chain links TRBV5-6 with TRBJ2-1; 9 bases map to TRBD2. The sequence came from a man in his fifties or sixties with pancreatic cancer. The sample in question was peripheral blood, obtained from a patient treated with proton-based radiotherapy. CDR3 amino acids: CASSRIAGVSVNEQFF. CDR3 DNA: TGTGCCAGCAGCAGAATAGCGGGAGTTTCGGTAAATGAGCAGTTCTTC.